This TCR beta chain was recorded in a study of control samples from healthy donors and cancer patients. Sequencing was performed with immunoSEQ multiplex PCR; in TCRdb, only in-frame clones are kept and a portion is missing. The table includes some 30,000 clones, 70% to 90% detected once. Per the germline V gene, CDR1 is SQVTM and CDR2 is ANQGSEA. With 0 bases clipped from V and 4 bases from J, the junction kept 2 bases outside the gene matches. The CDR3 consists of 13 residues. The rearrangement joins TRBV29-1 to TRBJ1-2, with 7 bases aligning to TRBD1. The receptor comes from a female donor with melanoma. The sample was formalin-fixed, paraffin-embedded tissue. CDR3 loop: CSVEDPGGYGYTF. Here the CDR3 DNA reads TGCAGCGTTGAAGATCCAGGGGGCTATGGCTACACCTTC.